This T cell receptor (beta chain) was sequenced during a study of blood T cells in healthy people across ages. Germline loops: CDR1 LGHNA, CDR2 YNFKEQ. CDR3 size: 17 residues. The V end lost 1 base, the J end lost 1 base, and 14 bases lay between the germline ends. Sample donors were healthy Caucasian individuals that came from Russia, aged roughly 6 to 100. Sample-barcoded 5' priming and a J-beta primer mix drove a second PCR of about 7 to 11 cycles. A minimum of 2.5 million CDR3-containing paired-end reads was obtained for each sample. MiXCR, applied by TCRdb to the 5' RACE reads, yields one record per CDR3 protein. Altogether over 1.5 million distinct CDR3 sequences are present, around half being singletons, with the ten largest covering more than 2%. This clonotype turned up a few times.

The chain links TRBV4-2 to TRBJ2-4; D not resolved. Specimen: blood. This receptor was identified in a woman between 40 and 50 years old in good health. CDR3 sequence (DNA): TGTGCCAGCAGCCAAGGTTACGGCAATGGGGCCAAAAACATTCAGTACTTC. Protein sequence: CASSQGYGNGAKNIQYF.